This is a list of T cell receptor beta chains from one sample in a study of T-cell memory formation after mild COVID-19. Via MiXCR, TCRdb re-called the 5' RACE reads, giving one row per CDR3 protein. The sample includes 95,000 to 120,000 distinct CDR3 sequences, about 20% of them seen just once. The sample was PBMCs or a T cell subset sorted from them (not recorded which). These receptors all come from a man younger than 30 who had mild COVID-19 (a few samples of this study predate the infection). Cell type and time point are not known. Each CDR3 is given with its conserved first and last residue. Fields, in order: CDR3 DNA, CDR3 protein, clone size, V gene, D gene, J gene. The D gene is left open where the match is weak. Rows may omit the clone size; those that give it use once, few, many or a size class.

TGTGCCAGCAGCCCGTCCAGGGAAACCTACGAGCAGTACTTC CASSPSRETYEQYF few TRBV4-2 NA TRBJ2-7
TGTGCCAGCAGCCAGCCAGATGACAGGGTTAAGTTCGGAGAGACCCAGTACTTC CASSQPDDRVKFGETQYF NA TRBV4-2 TRBD1 TRBJ2-5
TGTGCCAGCAGCGTAGGAGGTGGGGCAGGGTACGAGCAGTACTTC CASSVGGGAGYEQYF NA TRBV9 NA TRBJ2-7
TGTGCCAGCAGCTTAGCGCTAGGGGAAGAGGACGCCTACGAGCAGTACTTC CASSLALGEEDAYEQYF few TRBV7-8 NA TRBJ2-7
TGTGCCGAGGGGGGACACCCCTACAATGAGCAGTTCTTC CAEGGHPYNEQFF NA TRBV11-1 NA TRBJ2-1
TGTGCCAGCAGCCCCCGGGACAGGAAGAACACTGAAGCTTTCTTT CASSPRDRKNTEAFF NA TRBV7-9 TRBD1 TRBJ1-1
TGTGCCAGCAGTTACGGGTCGGGACTAGCCAACCAAGAGACCCAGTACTTC CASSYGSGLANQETQYF NA TRBV6-5 TRBD2 TRBJ2-5
TGTGCCAGCAGTGATACGGAGACGGACAGGGAGCGAGAGACCCAGTACTTC CASSDTETDRERETQYF NA TRBV25-1 TRBD1 TRBJ2-5
TGCGCCAGCAGCACGGACCTGGAGACTGAAGCTTTCTTT CASSTDLETEAFF NA TRBV5-1 NA TRBJ1-1
TGTGCCAGCGGGGCACTAGCGGGGGGATCCGGCACAGATACGCAGTATTTT CASGALAGGSGTDTQYF few TRBV27 TRBD2 TRBJ2-3
TGTGCCAGCAGAAGGGGGGGTGCCGTTATCACAGATACGCAGTATTTT CASRRGGAVITDTQYF NA TRBV7-9 NA TRBJ2-3
TGCAGCGTTGGCCCCACAGGGCTAGGAGGGCCCCAGCATTTT CSVGPTGLGGPQHF few TRBV29-1 NA TRBJ1-5
TGTGCCAGCAGCTCCCGGGACTTACAAGAGACCCAGTACTTC CASSSRDLQETQYF few TRBV4-2 NA TRBJ2-5
TGTGCCTGGGGGAAGCGGGCGAACTCCTACGAGCAGTACTTC CAWGKRANSYEQYF few TRBV30 NA TRBJ2-7
TGTGCCAGCAGCATTCCGGGGGTCGGAGCTGGAAACACCATATATTTT CASSIPGVGAGNTIYF few TRBV7-9 NA TRBJ1-3
TGTGCCAGCAGTCCGGACGTTACCTACAATGAGCAGTTCTTC CASSPDVTYNEQFF NA TRBV27 NA TRBJ2-1
TGTGCCAGCAGCGTAGAGACTATCAACACCGGGGAGCTGTTTTTT CASSVETINTGELFF many TRBV9 NA TRBJ2-2
TGCAGCGTTGATCCAAGGTTACAAGAGACCCAGTACTTC CSVDPRLQETQYF few TRBV29-1 NA TRBJ2-5
TGTGCCACCAGGGGGGGGCGATCGTCCTACAATGAGCAGTTCTTC CATRGGRSSYNEQFF NA TRBV24-1 NA TRBJ2-1
TGTGCCAGCAGCGACGAGGGGGCTGGGGCCAACGTCCTGACTTTC CASSDEGAGANVLTF NA TRBV7-7 NA TRBJ2-6
TGCGCCAGCAGCCAAGATGGTGGGCAGGCTACAGATACGCAGTATTTT CASSQDGGQATDTQYF NA TRBV4-3 NA TRBJ2-3
TGCAGCGTTGGGACAGGGGTGGGCAATCAGCCCCAGCATTTT CSVGTGVGNQPQHF few TRBV29-1 TRBD1 TRBJ1-5
TGTGCCAGCAGCCAAGACGGGGCAGGGGTGGATACGCAGTATTTT CASSQDGAGVDTQYF NA TRBV3-1 NA TRBJ2-3
TGCGCCAGCAGCCTCCTTGGCGGGGATGGCTACGAGCAGTACTTC CASSLLGGDGYEQYF NA TRBV4-1 NA TRBJ2-7
TGCAGTGCTAGAGATATGCAGGAGCAAGAGACCCAGTACTTC CSARDMQEQETQYF few TRBV20-1 NA TRBJ2-5
TGTGCCAGCAGTCCACAGGGGGCGAGGGAAAAACTGTTTTTT CASSPQGAREKLFF few TRBV6-5 TRBD1 TRBJ1-4
TGTGCCAGCAGCCCCCGAGCACAGGGATACGAGCAGTACTTC CASSPRAQGYEQYF few TRBV7-9 NA TRBJ2-7
TGTGCCAGCAGCTTAGCAGCCGGGGGCGGTAACATTCAGTACTTC CASSLAAGGGNIQYF NA TRBV11-2 NA TRBJ2-4
TGCGCCAGCAGCGCGAATAGCGGGCCTAACTATGGCTACACCTTC CASSANSGPNYGYTF NA TRBV5-1 NA TRBJ1-2
TGTGCCACCAGTTGGGACAGACACTACGAGCAGTACTTC CATSWDRHYEQYF NA TRBV24-1 TRBD1 TRBJ2-7
TGTGCCAGCAGCTCCTCAGGGGGCCTCTACAATGAGCAGTTCTTC CASSSSGGLYNEQFF many TRBV7-9 TRBD1 TRBJ2-1
TGTGCCAGCAGTGAGAGCGGGAGGCGAGCCGGGGAGCTGTTTTTT CASSESGRRAGELFF NA TRBV6-1 TRBD2 TRBJ2-2
TGCGCCAGCAGCCAAGAACCTTTTTCGGGCCTAAATCAGCCCCAGCATTTT CASSQEPFSGLNQPQHF NA TRBV4-3 NA TRBJ1-5
TGTGCCAGCAGTTACTGGCGGGCGGCAGAAGAGACCCAGTACTTC CASSYWRAAEETQYF few TRBV6-6 NA TRBJ2-5
TGCAGTGCTAGCTCTAAGGGGGTTTATGGCTACACCTTC CSASSKGVYGYTF few TRBV20-1 NA TRBJ1-2
TGTGCCTCGGCTCGGGGGATCGGGGTCAACACCATATATTTT CASARGIGVNTIYF few TRBV11-2 NA TRBJ1-3
TGCAGTGCTCCCCAACGGGGGGACCAAGAGACCCAGTACTTC CSAPQRGDQETQYF few TRBV20-1 TRBD2 TRBJ2-5
TGTGCCAGCAGCTTAGACAGGGTTAGCGAGCAGTTCTTC CASSLDRVSEQFF few TRBV11-3 NA TRBJ2-1
TGTGCCAGCAGCGGACAGGGATATGAGCAGTTCTTC CASSGQGYEQFF many TRBV9 TRBD1 TRBJ2-1
TGTGCCAGCAGCGTAAACTTACGGGACAGCCTAGCGAACACCGGGGAGCTGTTTTTT CASSVNLRDSLANTGELFF NA TRBV9 TRBD1 TRBJ2-2
TGTGCCAGTAGTATAGGGATGAACACTGAAGCTTTCTTT CASSIGMNTEAFF few TRBV19 NA TRBJ1-1